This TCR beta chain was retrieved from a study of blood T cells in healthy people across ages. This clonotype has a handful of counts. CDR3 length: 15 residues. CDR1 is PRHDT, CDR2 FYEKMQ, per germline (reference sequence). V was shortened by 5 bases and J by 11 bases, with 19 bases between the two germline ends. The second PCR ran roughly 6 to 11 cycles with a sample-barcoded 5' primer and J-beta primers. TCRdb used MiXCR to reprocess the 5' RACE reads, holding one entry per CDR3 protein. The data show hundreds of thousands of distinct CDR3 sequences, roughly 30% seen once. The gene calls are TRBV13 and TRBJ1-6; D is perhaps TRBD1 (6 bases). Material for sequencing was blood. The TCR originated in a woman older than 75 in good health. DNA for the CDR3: TGTGCCAGCAGCCCAGGGGACCTACGGAATGCACCCCTCCACTTT. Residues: CASSPGDLRNAPLHF.